This TCR beta chain was profiled in a study of shared clonotypes between healthy human individuals. Broader study findings: Blood was the sole source, and tissue repertoires probably differ.

Note on this clone: What it binds is unknown.

An assay was performed, and its level was deep. It was on ten immunoSEQ deep assay plates that unsorted PBMC DNA was sequenced. This table comes from immunoSEQ multiplex PCR, and its TCRdb copy is limited to in-frame clones, with some not included. The sample holds about 510,000 clones, about four fifths seen once. The V end was cut by 6 bases, the J end by 1 base, with 1 base between. Germline V lookup: CDR1 SEHNR, CDR2 FQNEAQ (reference sequence). The CDR3 is made up of 12 amino acids. The source is a woman aged 40 to 55 in good health. Some clones in this sample may be carry-over from other donors' samples. Sequences were obtained from PBMCs. The V call is TRBV7-9, the J call TRBJ2-6; D ambiguous. CDR3 loop: CASRSGANVLTF. CDR3 coding DNA: TGTGCCAGCAGGTCTGGGGCCAACGTCCTGACTTTC.